Each of the 20 T cell receptor beta chains below was sequenced from the same sample in a study of T-cell memory formation after mild COVID-19. TCRdb itself ran the 5' RACE reads through MiXCR, one entry per CDR3 protein. Of roughly 480,000 distinct CDR3 sequences detected, 20% to 30% appear once; the ten largest clones hold around 12%. Sequenced material: PBMCs or a T cell subset sorted from them (not recorded which). These receptors were collected from an adult woman who had mild COVID-19 (a few samples of this study predate the infection). Cell type and time point are not known.

Notes on this clonotype: Relative to the germline gene, one junction end is altered; a read error may explain this. V gene TRBV12-3 or TRBV12-4 combines with J gene TRBJ2-1; 10 bases are shared with TRBD2. The CDR3 has 17 residues. As DNA, the CDR3 is TGTGACAGCATGGGGGAGCGGGAGGGCGGATTCTACAATGAGCAGTTCTTC. This gives the protein CDSMGEREGGFYNEQFF.

This clonotype showed up just a few times. The chain couples TRBV12-3 or TRBV12-4 to TRBJ2-1; 7 positions match TRBD2. There are 13 residues in the CDR3. V dropped 9 bases and J dropped 0; count of bases not matched to a gene: 2. DNA of the CDR3: TGTGCCAGTCGGACTAGCTCCTACAATGAGCAGTTCTTC. Its protein is CASRTSSYNEQFF.

This clonotype has a handful of counts. This sequence joins TRBV24-1 and TRBJ2-2; D is perhaps TRBD2 (6 bases). Trimming left V 7 bases short and J 2 bases short, with 19 bases between. The CDR3 totals 17 residues. The germline V gene encodes CDR1 KGHDR and CDR2 SFDVKD. The CDR3 coding sequence is TGTGCCACCAGCCCAGTCGGGACTCTCGGTAACACCGGGGAGCTGTTTTTT. Residues: CATSPVGTLGNTGELFF.

This clonotype was picked up many times. This sequence joins TRBV7-2 and TRBJ2-7; no firm D call. Germline-derived CDR1 and CDR2 are SGHTA and FQGNSA. V lost 2 bases and J 0 bases, leaving 11 bases between the germline ends. The CDR3 has 15 amino acids. The CDR3 loop is CASSLSDSLSYEQYF. The CDR3 region has the DNA TGTGCCAGCAGCTTAAGTGATAGCCTCTCCTACGAGCAGTACTTC. Variable domain in full (rest from reference TRBV7-2 and TRBJ2-7): GAGVSQSPSNKVTEKGKDVELRCDPISGHTALYWYRQSLGQGLEFLIYFQGNSAPDKSGLPSDRFSAERTGGSVSTLTIQRTQQEDSAVYLCASSLSDSLSYEQYFGPGTRLTVT.

This clonotype was seen only a few times. This chain uses TRBV25-1 with TRBJ2-5; the D is unclear. The V gene's germline CDR1 is MGHDK and CDR2 SYGVNS. V was pared by 6 bases and J by 5 bases, with 7 bases between. This CDR3 region has 11 residues. The chain's CDR3 is CASSDRETQYF. The DNA for the CDR3 is TGTGCCAGCAGCGACCGGGAGACCCAGTACTTC.

This clonotype was picked up a small number of times. The V gene is TRBV29-1, the J gene TRBJ2-7; no definite D call. Germline loops: CDR1 SQVTM, CDR2 ANQGSEA. The CDR3 runs 12 residues. Trimming took 6 bases from V and 3 from J, leaving 12 bases between them. The CDR3 DNA reads TGCAGCGTGTATGCGGCAAACTACGAGCAGTACTTC. Translating gives CSVYAANYEQYF.

This clonotype was found a few times. This sequence joins TRBV29-1 and TRBJ2-7, with D perhaps given as TRBD1 or TRBD2 (5 bases each). V was clipped by 7 bases and J by 3 bases, with 10 bases between them. The length of the CDR3 is 11 residues. The germline gives CDR1 SQVTM, CDR2 ANQGSEA. CDR3 region: CSARDGYEQYF. The CDR3 DNA sequence: TGCAGCGCTAGGGACGGCTACGAGCAGTACTTC.

The chain is built from TRBV4-1 and TRBJ1-5, with TRBD1 identical over 10 bases. J was trimmed by 7 bases and V by 3 bases; bases with no gene match: 6. The length of the CDR3 is 15 residues. CDR1 is MGHRA and CDR2 is YSYEKL in the germline V gene. The chain's CDR3 is CASSQGDRGLQPQHF. The CDR3 DNA is TGCGCCAGCAGCCAGGGGGACAGGGGCTTGCAGCCCCAGCATTTT.

The V gene is TRBV6-1, the J gene TRBJ2-7; D is uncertain. CDR1 and CDR2 (germline): MNHNS, SASEGT. This CDR3 spans 13 amino acids. Trimming stripped 8 bases from V and 0 bases from J, with 11 bases between. CDR3 nucleotide sequence: TGTGCCAGCTTTAACACCATCTCCTACGAGCAGTACTTC. Translating it yields CASFNTISYEQYF.

This clonotype was seen a handful of times. The genes are TRBV7-9 and TRBJ1-1; 9 positions match TRBD1. There are 15 residues in the CDR3. Germline V gives CDR1 SEHNR, CDR2 FQNEAQ (reference sequence). V was pared by 3 bases and J by 4 bases, with 6 bases of the junction left unmatched. CDR3 in DNA: TGTGCCAGCAGCTTCTACAGGGGGCGAAGCACTGAAGCTTTCTTT. Its protein product is CASSFYRGRSTEAFF.

A few counts support this clonotype. The CDR3: CASSFTTGVGYEQYF. CDR3 sequence (DNA): TGTGCCAGCAGCTTTACCACGGGAGTTGGATACGAGCAGTACTTC. The V and J genes are TRBV7-2 and TRBJ2-7; tentatively, D is TRBD2 (6 bases). The CDR3 is 15 residues long. The germline CDR1 and CDR2 sequences are SGHTA and FQGNSA. V was trimmed by 3 bases and J by 4 bases, leaving 16 bases between them.

Ten or more counts support this clonotype. A read error may explain this, as a much larger clone is one base away. The J gene is TRBJ2-2, the V gene TRBV11-3, with D uncertain. With 5 bases removed from V and 4 bases from J, the gap between germline ends came to 5 bases. Germline CDR1 is SGHNT and CDR2 is YENEEA. This CDR3 comprises 12 residues. CDR3 DNA: TGTGCCAGCAGCCCCTTCACCGGGGAGCTGTTTTTT. Encoded protein: CASSPFTGELFF.

This chain uses TRBV14 with TRBJ2-1; 7 bases match TRBD2. V dropped 1 base and J dropped 2; count of bases not matched to a gene: 5. The V gene's germline CDR1 is SGHDN and CDR2 FVKESK. The CDR3 extends over 16 amino acids. The CDR3 nucleotides are TGTGCCAGCAGCCAAGCCGGGAGGCTTCCCTACAATGAGCAGTTCTTC. Translating it yields CASSQAGRLPYNEQFF.

This clonotype occurred a few times. The chain joins TRBV12-3 or TRBV12-4 to TRBJ2-2, with D perhaps TRBD1 or TRBD2 (6 bases each). V was trimmed by 3 bases and J by 6 bases, leaving 17 bases between them. The CDR3 covers 16 residues. CDR3 nucleotide sequence: TGTGCCAGCAGTTTGGGAGGAGACAGGAGGGCCGGGGAGCTGTTTTTT. It codes for CASSLGGDRRAGELFF.

The chain couples TRBV7-2 to TRBJ1-2; the match to TRBD1 covers 7 bases. With V trimmed by 8 bases and J by 3 bases, 9 bases remained unmatched. The CDR3 runs 14 residues. From germline, CDR1 is SGHTA and CDR2 FQGNSA. The DNA of the CDR3 is TGTGCCAGCGAACTGGCCACAGGGGACTATGGCTACACCTTC. Its translation is CASELATGDYGYTF.

The rearrangement joins TRBV7-8 to TRBJ1-5; perhaps TRBD1 as D (5 bases). The CDR3 spans 13 residues. Per germline, CDR1 SGHVS and CDR2 FQNEAQ. The V end was cut by 4 bases, the J end by 8 bases, with 12 bases between. The CDR3 protein is CASSSSWGKPQHF. Written as DNA, the CDR3 is TGTGCCAGCAGCTCAAGTTGGGGCAAGCCCCAGCATTTT.

This clonotype was recorded a few times. The V and J genes are TRBV27 and TRBJ2-7; 9 bases map to TRBD2. Germline trimming cut 2 bases from V and 2 bases from J; bases unmatched to any gene: 25. Per the germline V gene, CDR1 is MNHEY and CDR2 is SMNVEV (reference sequence). This CDR3 is 22 amino acids long. CDR3 loop: CASSLPTTPPAGGPWGPYEQYF. In DNA form, the CDR3 reads TGTGCCAGCAGTTTACCAACAACCCCGCCCGCGGGAGGGCCGTGGGGACCCTACGAGCAGTACTTC.

This clonotype was counted a few times. The chain uses TRBV5-5 and TRBJ2-3; the match to TRBD2 covers 7 bases. Germline CDR1 reads SGHKS; CDR2 reads YYEKEE (reference sequence). J gave up 5 bases and V 0 bases, and 18 bases lay outside the gene matches. The CDR3 runs 19 residues. The CDR3 DNA reads TGTGCCAGCAGCTTGGGCCTGGTGGCTAGCGGTATCGGGCAAGATACGCAGTATTTT. Its protein is CASSLGLVASGIGQDTQYF.

This clonotype was seen just once. V is TRBV2 and J is TRBJ1-1; D is unresolved. The CDR3 has 12 residues. Trimming shortened V by 7 bases and J by 3 bases, and 9 bases separated the two germline ends. Germline V lookup: CDR1 SNHLY, CDR2 FYNNEI. Written as DNA, the CDR3 is TGTGCCAGCATCTTCTGGGACACTGAAGCTTTCTTT. Its translation is CASIFWDTEAFF.

The rearrangement links TRBV24-1 to TRBJ2-2; TRBD1 is a possible D gene (6 bases). V was cut by 3 bases and J by 9 bases, with 16 bases left in between. The CDR3 has 15 amino acids. Germline V lookup: CDR1 KGHDR, CDR2 SFDVKD. The CDR3: CATSDVTQGGRELFF. DNA for the CDR3: TGTGCCACCAGTGATGTTACACAGGGTGGCCGGGAGCTGTTTTTT.